This T cell receptor beta chain was sequenced for a study of blood T cell repertoires in COVID-19. Study background: Sample material is recorded as cDNA or gDNA derived from T cells, B-cell-depleted T cells, or PBMCs.

Germline lookup yields CDR1 DFQATT and CDR2 SNEGSKA (reference sequence). V lost 4 bases and J 5 bases, leaving 5 bases between the germline ends. The CDR3 runs to 10 residues. Participants had their cohort set by participant-reported clinical history. Donors of Cohort 3 who recovered were those that had two negative PCRs, clearance, or symptom resolution. Original handling: Counts of nucleated cells, estimated from reference gene primer amplification, were obtained. Profiling relied on immunoSEQ multiplex PCR, and the TCRdb table lists in-frame clones only, not all of them. The V and J calls and clone size were taken over from that table, and D and trimming were inferred from the DNA. The sample lists about 310,000 clones, 70% to 90% occurring once.

Sequenced sample: PBMCs or T cells enriched from blood (not recorded which). The chain uses TRBV20-1 and TRBJ1-2; D not resolved. This clonotype originated in a young man who had recovered from COVID-19. The CDR3 here is CSAKAYGYTF. CDR3 bases: TGCAGTGCTAAAGCTTATGGCTACACCTTC.